This passage covers 23 T cell receptor beta chains from one sample sequenced in a study of OX40 agonist ivuxolimab in advanced cancers. The library was produced with the immunoSEQ multiplex PCR assay. Entries here come from immuneACCESS through TCRdb and include only in-frame sequences with V and J called. Some clones fail to appear in such tables; in the studies checked, an unresolved V gene covers under half of the shortfall, and the cause of the remainder is unknown. Here the sample has roughly 80,000 clones; about 86% occur a single time. About 0.73% of the sample belongs to the ten largest clones. The input for sequencing was CD4+ or CD8+ T cells sorted from blood, taken in a trial of the OX40 agonist ivuxolimab. The origin of the receptors is an adult with an advanced solid tumor such as melanoma, head and neck, liver or kidney cancer.

On this clone itself: The identical CDR3 is also encoded by other nucleotide sequences in the sample. The chain is built from TRBV18 and TRBJ1-1, with D maybe TRBD1 (5 bases). Trimming removed 6 bases from V and 2 bases from J, with 10 bases in between. Germline V lookup: CDR1 KGHSH, CDR2 LQKENI. This CDR3 region has 13 residues. The CDR3 DNA reads TGTGCCAGCTCTTTGACAGCTAACACTGAAGCTTTCTTT. Translating gives CASSLTANTEAFF.

V usage is TRBV2 and J usage is TRBJ2-2; D could derive from TRBD1 or TRBD2 (6 bases each). This CDR3 contains 18 residues. Trimming removed 2 bases at V and 3 bases at J, with 19 bases between. Germline loops: CDR1 SNHLY, CDR2 FYNNEI. CDR3 in DNA: TGTGCCAGCAGTGAAAATGATCTGGGGGGCGTCGACACCGGGGAGCTGTTTTTT. Translation gives CASSENDLGGVDTGELFF.

The chain has TRBV9 and TRBJ1-1; 8 bases agree with TRBD1. J was trimmed by 4 bases and V by 2 bases; bases with no gene match: 7. The CDR3 totals 15 residues. Germline lookup yields CDR1 SGDLS and CDR2 YYNGEE. The DNA of the CDR3 is TGTGCCAGCAGCGTTACGACAGGGGAGTTCACTGAAGCTTTCTTT. Amino acid sequence: CASSVTTGEFTEAFF.

The chain links TRBV7-2 to TRBJ2-5; D gene uncertain. CDR1 is SGHTA, CDR2 FQGNSA, per germline. V was shortened by 4 bases and J by 5 bases, with 14 bases between the two germline ends. The CDR3 runs 14 residues. The CDR3 here is CASSSDGRAETQYF. Here the CDR3 DNA reads TGTGCCAGCAGCTCGGACGGGCGAGCGGAGACCCAGTACTTC.

The chain carries TRBV14 and TRBJ1-3, with D unclear. V dropped 1 base and J dropped 0 bases, with 10 bases sitting between them. Germline-derived CDR1 and CDR2 are SGHDN and FVKESK. The CDR3 loop spans 16 amino acids. The CDR3 loop reads CASSQGAAGSGNTIYF. The CDR3 region has the DNA TGTGCCAGCAGCCAAGGTGCGGCAGGCTCTGGAAACACCATATATTTT.

The chain combines TRBV5-6 with TRBJ2-1, with 8 bases identical to TRBD2. This CDR3 has 15 amino acids. The germline CDR1 and CDR2 sequences are SGHDT and YYEEEE. J gave up 5 bases and V 0 bases, and 4 bases lay outside the gene matches. CDR3 residues: CASSLDQRGNNEQFF. In nucleotides, the CDR3 is TGTGCCAGCAGCTTGGACCAGCGGGGGAACAATGAGCAGTTCTTC.

This rearrangement joins TRBV18 to TRBJ1-5; 9 positions agree with TRBD1. Germline CDR1 and CDR2: KGHSH and LQKENI. The CDR3 contains 15 residues. The V and J ends lost 5 bases and 6 bases, in that order; junction bases with no gene match: 8. CDR3 region: CASSNRDRETQPQHF. Written as DNA, the CDR3 is TGTGCCAGCTCAAACCGGGACAGGGAAACTCAGCCCCAGCATTTT.

CDR3 nucleotides: TGCAGCGTTGGGACACACTCCTACGAGCAGTACTTC. Protein sequence: CSVGTHSYEQYF. This chain uses TRBV29-1 with TRBJ2-7; TRBD1 might be the D (5 bases). This CDR3 has 12 amino acids. V lost 4 bases and J 0 bases, leaving 7 bases between the germline ends. Looked up from germline, CDR1 is SQVTM and CDR2 is ANQGSEA.

The J gene is TRBJ2-7, the V gene TRBV11-2; the D gene could be TRBD1 or TRBD2 (6 bases each). CDR1 and CDR2 (germline): SGHAT, FQNNGV. The CDR3 consists of 15 residues. V gave up 5 bases and J gave up 1 base, with 15 bases separating them. The CDR3 nucleotides read TGTGCCAGCAGCAATGAGGGGGGCCGATCCTACGAGCAGTACTTC. Translated, it gives CASSNEGGRSYEQYF.

Written as DNA, the CDR3 is TGTGCCAGCATACAGGGACTAGCGGACACCGGGGAGCTGTTTTTT. Protein: CASIQGLADTGELFF. The chain links TRBV6-5 to TRBJ2-2; 11 bases match TRBD2. CDR3 length: 15 residues. With 7 bases clipped from V and 3 bases from J, the junction kept 4 bases outside the gene matches. CDR1 and CDR2 from the germline V gene are MNHEY and SVGAGI.

The rearrangement uses TRBV28 and TRBJ1-2; TRBD1 matches at 8 bases. The CDR3 is 15 residues long. CDR1 and CDR2 (germline): MDHEN, SYDVKM. J was trimmed by 5 bases and V by 6 bases; bases with no gene match: 11. The CDR3 reads CASRTGDRIGYGYTF. The CDR3 DNA sequence: TGTGCCAGCAGGACAGGGGATCGAATTGGTTATGGCTACACCTTC.

The chain joins TRBV4-3 to TRBJ2-5; tentatively, D is TRBD1 (6 bases). Germline V gives CDR1 LGHNA, CDR2 YSLEER. Trimming stripped 1 base from V and 5 bases from J, with 14 bases between. This CDR3 contains 15 residues. The CDR3 bases are TGCGCCAGCAGCCAAGGAACAGGGTTGTGGGAGACCCAGTACTTC. Protein product: CASSQGTGLWETQYF.

This clone showed up just a few times. The rearrangement joins TRBV19 to TRBJ2-3, with TRBD2 matching 12 bases. There are 15 residues in the CDR3. Germline V gene sequence: CDR1 LNHDA, CDR2 SQIVND (reference sequence). Losses at the gene ends were 3 bases for V and 12 bases for J; bases not matched to a gene: 10. The CDR3 DNA reads as TGTGCCAGTAGTATCCCTAGCGGGAGGGAAAATGGACAGTATTTT. It encodes CASSIPSGRENGQYF.

The rearrangement links TRBV27 to TRBJ2-3; 8 bases line up with TRBD1. J lost 4 bases, V lost 4 bases, and 10 bases had no gene match. CDR3 length equals 16 residues. Germline CDR1 reads MNHEY; CDR2 reads SMNVEV (reference sequence). The CDR3 DNA reads as TGTGCCAGCAGTTCCTCAGGGGGCAGAGTAGCAGATACGCAGTATTTT. Protein product: CASSSSGGRVADTQYF.

The chain carries TRBV7-9 and TRBJ1-2; 8 nucleotides agree with TRBD1. CDR3 length: 14 residues. Losses at the gene ends were 1 base for V and 6 bases for J; bases not matched to a gene: 4. Per the germline V gene, CDR1 is SEHNR and CDR2 is FQNEAQ (reference sequence). The CDR3, as DNA: TGTGCCAGCAGCTTAGACAGGGGGAGAGATGGCTACACCTTC. Translating it yields CASSLDRGRDGYTF.

The chain has TRBV28 and TRBJ2-7; 7 bases fit TRBD1. This CDR3 has 17 residues. Unmatched junction bases numbered 13, after V lost 1 base and J lost 4 bases. The germline gives CDR1 MDHEN, CDR2 SYDVKM. This chain's CDR3 is CASSLSGFGQGVYEQYF. The CDR3, as DNA: TGTGCCAGCAGTTTATCGGGGTTTGGGCAGGGGGTGTACGAGCAGTACTTC.

The V call is TRBV6-6, the J call TRBJ1-2; 10 nucleotides line up with TRBD1. Per the germline V gene, CDR1 is MNHNY and CDR2 is SVGAGI (reference sequence). The CDR3 loop spans 13 amino acids. Germline trimming cut 7 bases from V and 7 bases from J; bases unmatched to any gene: 6. The DNA for the CDR3 is TGTGCCAGCAAGGACAGGGGGTGGGTTGGCTACACCTTC. It translates to CASKDRGWVGYTF.

This clone was recorded only once. This chain links TRBV5-1 with TRBJ2-3; D remains unclear. The CDR3 totals 15 residues. Between the trimmed V and J ends, which lost 2 bases and 6 bases, there was a span of 16 bases. Germline V gene lookup returns CDR1 SGHRS and CDR2 YFSETQ. The CDR3 nucleotides are TGCGCCAGCAGCTTTAGACCGTCCGGGCCGGATACGCAGTATTTT. Encoded protein: CASSFRPSGPDTQYF. The whole variable domain, filled in from reference TRBV5-1 and TRBJ2-3, reads KAGVTQTPRYLIKTRGQQVTLSCSPISGHRSVSWYQQTPGQGLQFLFEYFSETQRNKGNFPGRFSGRQFSNSRSEMNVSTLELGDSALYLCASSFRPSGPDTQYFGPGTRLTVL.

The CDR3 here is CASSLNPTGAGQPQHF. Written as DNA, the CDR3 is TGCGCCAGCAGCTTAAACCCGACAGGGGCCGGTCAGCCCCAGCATTTT. The V gene is TRBV5-1, the J gene TRBJ1-5; 8 nucleotides match TRBD1. Per the germline V gene, CDR1 is SGHRS and CDR2 is YFSETQ. The CDR3 contains 16 residues. The V and J ends lost 2 bases and 6 bases, in that order; junction bases with no gene match: 10.

The V gene is TRBV28, the J gene TRBJ1-4, with 9 nucleotides matching TRBD1. Germline CDR1 is MDHEN and CDR2 is SYDVKM. With V trimmed by 10 bases and J by 4 bases, 10 bases remained unmatched. The length of the CDR3 is 15 residues. CDR3 nucleotides: TGTGCCATACAAAGTGGGACAGGGAATAATGAAAAACTGTTTTTT. It specifies CAIQSGTGNNEKLFF.

The chain is built from TRBV7-6 and TRBJ2-2; TRBD2 might be the D (5 bases). The V end lost 5 bases, the J end lost 0 bases, and 16 bases lay between the germline ends. The length of the CDR3 is 17 residues. Germline CDR1 reads SGHVS; CDR2 reads FNYEAQ. Here the CDR3 DNA reads TGTGCCAGCAGCGGTTTCGGCACTAGTCCGAACACCGGGGAGCTGTTTTTT. This gives the protein CASSGFGTSPNTGELFF.

In DNA, the CDR3 is TGTGCCAGCAGGGGCAGGGCCGTTATGTACTATGGCTACACCTTC. Encoded protein: CASRGRAVMYYGYTF. This chain links TRBV21-1 with TRBJ1-2; TRBD1 was called by the table and not checked on the DNA. TRBV21-1 is recorded as a pseudogene. The CDR3 length is 15 residues.

This chain joins TRBV12-2 and TRBJ1-3; TRBD1 is the table's D call, not checked against the DNA. TRBV12-2 is listed as a pseudogene. The CDR3 loop spans 16 amino acids. CDR3 protein: CASRFDDRVHLNTIYF. For the CDR3, the DNA is TGTGCAAGTCGCTTCGACGACAGGGTACACTTGAACACCATATATTTT.